The 15 T cell receptor beta chains reported below all come from one sample, sequenced in a study of human T cells and chemical hapten exposure. Using its own MiXCR run on the RACE reads, TCRdb lists one record per CDR3 protein. The sample gives 380,000 or so distinct CDR3 sequences, 5.5% of which show up once; approximately 8.2% is in the top ten. As to time point: pre-sensitization, week 0. Treatment of the sample: therapeutic diphenylcyclopropenone sensitization with weekly scalp DPC. Sequencing was performed on whole blood, taken in connection with sensitization to the hapten diphenylcyclopropenone (DPC). All receptors come from a woman aged 18-29 years with alopecia areata. Some clones in this sample may be carry-over from other donors' samples.

There are a few counts of this clonotype. The gene calls are TRBV15 and TRBJ2-5; 7 nucleotides align to TRBD1. Germline V gene data show CDR1 as LNHNV and CDR2 as YYDKDF (reference sequence). With 0 bases clipped from V and 5 bases from J, the junction kept 6 bases outside the gene matches. The CDR3 totals 15 residues. The CDR3 DNA reads TGTGCCACCAGCAGAGATAAGGGGGCGCCGGAGACCCAGTACTTC. This encodes CATSRDKGAPETQYF. Looking up the rest from reference TRBV15 and TRBJ2-5 gives the full variable domain: DAMVIQNPRYQVTQFGKPVTLSCSQTLNHNVMYWYQQKSSQAPKLLFHYYDKDFNNEADTPDNFQSRRPNTSFCFLDIRSPGLGDTAMYLCATSRDKGAPETQYFGPGTRLLVL.

This clonotype was recorded many times. The V and J genes are TRBV19 and TRBJ2-1, with a weak D call TRBD2 (6 bases). The germline CDR1 and CDR2 sequences are LNHDA and SQIVND (reference sequence). This CDR3 is 19 amino acids long. V lost 6 bases to trimming and J lost 4 bases, with 28 bases between them. The DNA for the CDR3 is TGTGCCAGTAGCCACCCCGGGACCTTCCCCGCGGGGCTTTACAATGAGCAGTTCTTC. This sequence encodes CASSHPGTFPAGLYNEQFF.

This clonotype was found a few times. The J gene is TRBJ1-4, the V gene TRBV28; 10 positions agree with TRBD1. V shed 1 base, J shed 7 bases, and the junction held 3 bases outside the gene matches. Germline values: CDR1 MDHEN, CDR2 SYDVKM. The CDR3 spans 15 residues. The CDR3 bases are TGTGCCAGCAGTTTATATGGGACAGGGGTTGAAAAACTGTTTTTT. It encodes CASSLYGTGVEKLFF.

The rearrangement uses TRBV6-6 and TRBJ1-2; no definite D call. The CDR3 has 12 amino acids. The V end was cut by 1 base, the J end by 4 bases, with 4 bases between. Germline V gives CDR1 MNHNY, CDR2 SVGAGI (reference sequence). The CDR3: CASSYLVYGYTF. The CDR3 DNA reads as TGTGCCAGCAGTTACTTGGTCTATGGCTACACCTTC.

This clonotype has a handful of counts. The gene calls are TRBV2 and TRBJ1-1; D gene ambiguous. The CDR3 has 14 amino acids. V shed 6 bases and J shed 5 bases, with 16 bases lying between them. Germline loops: CDR1 SNHLY, CDR2 FYNNEI. This CDR3 reads CASSVLESRTEAFF. The DNA for the CDR3 is TGTGCCAGCAGCGTTCTTGAAAGTAGGACTGAAGCTTTCTTT.

This clonotype was observed a handful of times. J is TRBJ1-5 and V is TRBV20-1; no clear D. The germline gives CDR1 DFQATT, CDR2 SNEGSKA (reference sequence). Trimming took off 7 bases at V and 0 bases at J, with 13 bases between the two ends. The CDR3 covers 14 residues. CDR3 loop: CSVGLLSSNQPQHF. CDR3 nucleotide sequence: TGCAGTGTAGGTCTGTTAAGTAGCAATCAGCCCCAGCATTTT.

The table lists this clonotype with a few counts. CDR3 DNA sequence: TGTGCCATCAGTGAGTCGACAGGGGAAGGAGGGAAGCATGGCTACACCTTC. Translation: CAISESTGEGGKHGYTF. The chain combines TRBV10-3 with TRBJ1-2, with TRBD1 identical over 8 bases. Germline-derived CDR1 and CDR2 are ENHRY and SYGVKD. The V segment lost 0 bases and the J segment 6 bases; nucleotides outside the gene matches: 12. CDR3 size: 17 residues.

The chain carries TRBV5-1 and TRBJ2-3; 10 nucleotides align to TRBD2. The CDR3 is made up of 17 amino acids. The germline V gene encodes CDR1 SGHRS and CDR2 YFSETQ. V was clipped by 3 bases and J by 1 base; unmatched bases: 8. CDR3 bases: TGCGCCAGCAGCTCCCGCCCTAGCGGGGGCGGCACAGATACGCAGTATTTT. Translating it yields CASSSRPSGGGTDTQYF.

This clonotype has ten or more counts. The chain joins TRBV28 to TRBJ1-1; TRBD1 is a possible D gene (5 bases). The V gene's germline CDR1 is MDHEN and CDR2 SYDVKM. The CDR3 is 13 amino acids. The ends were cut back, 2 bases at V and 3 bases at J, with 7 bases in the middle. CDR3 residues: CASSLPGDTEAFF. The DNA of the CDR3 is TGTGCCAGCAGTTTACCGGGGGACACTGAAGCTTTCTTT.

V and J are TRBV7-9 and TRBJ1-4; tentative D call: TRBD1 (5 bases). The CDR3 contains 16 residues. V lost 0 bases and J lost 4, with 12 bases in between. Germline V lookup: CDR1 SEHNR, CDR2 FQNEAQ (reference sequence). This chain's CDR3 is CASSLALTGDNEKLFF. CDR3 nucleotide sequence: TGTGCCAGCAGCTTAGCGCTCACAGGAGATAATGAAAAACTGTTTTTT.

Only a few counts were recorded for this clonotype. This chain joins TRBV12-3 or TRBV12-4 and TRBJ2-1, with 10 bases fitting TRBD2. V shed 6 bases and J 6 bases; nucleotides not matched to a gene: 5. CDR3 length: 14 amino acids. The CDR3 bases are TGTGCCAGCAGCCAGCGGGGGGGCCCCAATGAGCAGTTCTTC. It is translated as CASSQRGGPNEQFF.

This clonotype showed up just a few times. CDR3 residues: CASSDSSGTGNTEQFF. The CDR3 bases are TGTGCCAGCAGTGACTCTTCCGGGACAGGGAATACGGAGCAGTTCTTC. The chain links TRBV6-4 to TRBJ2-1; 9 nucleotides match TRBD1. The germline gives CDR1 MRHNA, CDR2 SNTAGT. This CDR3 comprises 16 residues. V was pared by 0 bases and J by 10 bases, with 10 bases of the junction left unmatched.

Ten or more counts support this clonotype. V is TRBV20-1 and J is TRBJ2-1, with TRBD2 matching over 12 bases. After removal of 3 bases from V and 10 bases from J, the junction contained 10 bases not matched to a gene. CDR1 DFQATT and CDR2 SNEGSKA come from the germline V gene (reference sequence). This CDR3 spans 15 amino acids. The CDR3 sequence is CSARDPSGGAEEQFF. CDR3 nucleotides: TGCAGTGCTAGGGACCCTAGCGGGGGGGCCGAAGAGCAGTTCTTC.

This clonotype was counted once. This chain joins TRBV12-5 and TRBJ2-2; D tentatively reads TRBD1 or TRBD2 (5 bases each). This CDR3 is built from 15 residues. V was cut by 0 bases and J by 7 bases, with 12 bases left in between. Germline values: CDR1 LGHNT, CDR2 FRNRAP. The CDR3, as DNA: TGTGCTAGTGGTTTGGTTCAAGGGACCCACGGGGAGCTGTTTTTT. Its protein product is CASGLVQGTHGELFF.

This clonotype was detected only a few times. The gene calls are TRBV10-2 and TRBJ1-2; the D gene is possibly TRBD1 (5 bases). CDR3 length: 16 amino acids. Germline loops: CDR1 WSHSY, CDR2 SAAADI. V was pared by 4 bases and J by 5 bases, with 20 bases between. The DNA for the CDR3 is TGCGCCAGCAGTGCTGGGACTTATCCAAGGGGTTATGGCTACACCTTC. As protein: CASSAGTYPRGYGYTF.